This record covers a single T cell receptor (beta chain). The data were produced by immunoSEQ multiplex PCR, yet TCRdb's version contains in-frame clones alone and is incomplete. The top ten hold around 2.6% of the sample, which has about 220,000 clones, roughly 89% seen once. CDR3 length: 13 residues. J was trimmed by 4 bases and V by 6 bases; bases with no gene match: 2. Germline values: CDR1 MNHEY, CDR2 SVGAGI. Categorization into cohorts depended on clinical history that participants reported. These data come from a study of blood T cell repertoires in COVID-19. The V and J genes are TRBV6-5 and TRBJ1-5; TRBD1 agrees at 8 bases. The material sequenced was PBMCs or T cells enriched from blood (not recorded which). This sequence was found in a woman in her 30s with acute COVID-19. The CDR3 nucleotides read TGTGCCAGCAGGACAGGGGCAAATCAGCCCCAGCATTTT. Translated: CASRTGANQPQHF.